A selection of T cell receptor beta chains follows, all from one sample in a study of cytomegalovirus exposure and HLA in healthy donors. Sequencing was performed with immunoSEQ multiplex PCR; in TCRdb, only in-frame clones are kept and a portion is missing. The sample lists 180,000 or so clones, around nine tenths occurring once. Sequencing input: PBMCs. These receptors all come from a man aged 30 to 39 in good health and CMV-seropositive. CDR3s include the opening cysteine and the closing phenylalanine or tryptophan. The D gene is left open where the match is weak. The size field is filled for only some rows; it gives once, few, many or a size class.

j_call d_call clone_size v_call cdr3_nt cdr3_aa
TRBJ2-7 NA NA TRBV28 TGTGCCAGCAGTAGGAGACCGGTCTTGGAGCAGTACTTC CASSRRPVLEQYF
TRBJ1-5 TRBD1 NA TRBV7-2 TGTGCCAGCAGCTTTTTACCAAGAGGGGGCGGTCAGCCCCAGCATTTT CASSFLPRGGGQPQHF
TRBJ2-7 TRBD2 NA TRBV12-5 TGTGCTAGTGGTTTGCCCGGGACAGGGACTAGCGGGGCCTACGAGCAGTACTTC CASGLPGTGTSGAYEQYF
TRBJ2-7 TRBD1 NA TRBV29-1 TGCAGCGTTGTGCCCCCGGGACAGGGCTACGAGCAGTACTTC CSVVPPGQGYEQYF
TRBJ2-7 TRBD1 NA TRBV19 TGTGCCAGTAGTATAGCCCCTCGGGACAGGGGGAGCTCCTACGAGCAGTACTTC CASSIAPRDRGSSYEQYF
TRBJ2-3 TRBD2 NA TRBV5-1 TGCGCCAGCAGCCCGGGACTAGAAAGGGATACGCAGTATTTT CASSPGLERDTQYF
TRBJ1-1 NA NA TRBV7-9 TGTGCCAGCAGCCCAGCGGGGAACACTGAAGCTTTCTTT CASSPAGNTEAFF
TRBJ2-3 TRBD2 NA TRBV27 TGTGCCAGCAGTGTGACTAGCGGGGGCCGTACGCAGTATTTT CASSVTSGGRTQYF
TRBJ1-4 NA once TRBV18 TGTGCCAGCTCACAGGGGTCCGGGGAAAAACTGTTTTTT CASSQGSGEKLFF
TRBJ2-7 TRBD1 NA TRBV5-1 TGCGCCAGCAGCTCCGACAGGGGAAGGGGCTACGAGCAGTACTTC CASSSDRGRGYEQYF
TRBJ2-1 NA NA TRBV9 TGTGCCAGCGAGGGCGAATCCGGTCGCAGGGGCGGCAATGAGCAGTTCTTC CASEGESGRRGGNEQFF
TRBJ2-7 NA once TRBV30 TGTGCCTGGAGTAGAGGCGGCGGAAGCTACGAGCAGTACTTC CAWSRGGGSYEQYF
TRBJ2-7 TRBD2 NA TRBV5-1 TGCGCCAGCAGCTCAGTAGCGGGGCCCACCTACGAGCAGTACTTC CASSSVAGPTYEQYF
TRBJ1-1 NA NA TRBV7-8 TGTGCCAGCAGCCAACCGGGACGCCAAACGACTGAAGCTTTCTTT CASSQPGRQTTEAFF
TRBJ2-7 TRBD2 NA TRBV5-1 TGCGCCAGCAGCTTCGGCGGGAGGAATTACGAGCAGTACTTC CASSFGGRNYEQYF
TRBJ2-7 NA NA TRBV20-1 TGCAGTGCTAGCGAACAGTACGAGCAGTACTTC CSASEQYEQYF
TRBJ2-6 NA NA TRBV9 TGTGCCAGCAGCGTAGATCTGAAAATTAACACCCTCGGGGCCAACGTCCTGACTTTC CASSVDLKINTLGANVLTF
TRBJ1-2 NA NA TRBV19 TGTGCCAGTAGGGGGTCTCCTGAGGGCTATGGCTACACCTTC CASRGSPEGYGYTF
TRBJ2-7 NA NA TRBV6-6 TGTGCCAGCAGTGGTCGGGGTTCCTACGAGCAGTACTTC CASSGRGSYEQYF
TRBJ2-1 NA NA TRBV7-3 TGTGCCAGCAGCTTAGGGGGCGGTCGCTACAATGAGCAGTTCTTC CASSLGGGRYNEQFF
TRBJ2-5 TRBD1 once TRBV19 TGTGCCAGTAGTACCCAACAGGGGTTGAGGCAAGAGACCCAGTACTTC CASSTQQGLRQETQYF
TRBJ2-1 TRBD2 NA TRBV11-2 TGTGCCAGTCTGACCCTTTCTAGCGGGAGAAGGTTTGATGAGCAGTTCTTC CASLTLSSGRRFDEQFF
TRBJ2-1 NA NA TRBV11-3 TGTGCCAGCGGTACCAGATGGCAGAACAATGAGCAGTTCTTC CASGTRWQNNEQFF
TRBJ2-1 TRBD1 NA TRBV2 TGTGCCAGCAGCCCGGGACAGGGGGGGAATGAGCAGTTCTTC CASSPGQGGNEQFF
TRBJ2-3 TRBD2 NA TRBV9 TGTGCCAGCAGTCTAGCGGGGGGCTACACAGATACGCAGTATTTT CASSLAGGYTDTQYF
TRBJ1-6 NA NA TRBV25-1 TGTGCCAGCAGTCCCCGGACACCGAATTCACCCCTCCACTTT CASSPRTPNSPLHF
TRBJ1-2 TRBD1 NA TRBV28 TGTGCCAGCAGTTCCGGGACAGACTATGGCTACACCTTC CASSSGTDYGYTF
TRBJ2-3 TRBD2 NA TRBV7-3 TGTGCCAGCAGCTTAATGGGACTAGCGGGCACAGATACGCAGTATTTT CASSLMGLAGTDTQYF
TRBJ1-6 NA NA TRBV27 TGTGCCAGCAGTTTCCATCAGGTGAAGGTTAATTCACCCCTCCACTTT CASSFHQVKVNSPLHF
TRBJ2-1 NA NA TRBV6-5 TGTGCCAGCAGTTACCTGCACGGGGGCGAGCAGTTCTTC CASSYLHGGEQFF
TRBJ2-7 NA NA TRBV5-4 TGTGCCAGCAGCTCTACAGGGCAGGAGCAGTACTTC CASSSTGQEQYF
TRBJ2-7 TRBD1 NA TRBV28 TGTGCCAGCAGGGATCCTACCGGCGGGACAGGGGGCCACGAGCAGTACTTC CASRDPTGGTGGHEQYF
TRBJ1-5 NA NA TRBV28 TGTGCCAGCAGTTTATTGCGGGGAGGGGCTCAGCCCCAGCATTTT CASSLLRGGAQPQHF
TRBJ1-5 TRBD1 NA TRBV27 TGTGCCAGCACTCCCGCGGGGACAGGGGATTCGCAGCCCCAGCATTTT CASTPAGTGDSQPQHF
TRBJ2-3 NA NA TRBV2 TGTGCCAGCCATCGGGGCCACACAGATACGCAGTATTTT CASHRGHTDTQYF
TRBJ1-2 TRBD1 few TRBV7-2 TGTGCCAGCAGCCCACAGGGACAGGGTGGAGGCTACACCTTC CASSPQGQGGGYTF
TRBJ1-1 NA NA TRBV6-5 TGTGCCAGCAGTACGGGGGGGTTGAGCACTGAAGCTTTCTTT CASSTGGLSTEAFF
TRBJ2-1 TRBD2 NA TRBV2 TGTGCCAGCACCCTTGGGAGCGGGAGGTCCTACAATGAGCAGTTCTTC CASTLGSGRSYNEQFF
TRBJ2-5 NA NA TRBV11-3 TGTGCCAGCAGCTCACGGGGACCCCAAGAGACCCAGTACTTC CASSSRGPQETQYF
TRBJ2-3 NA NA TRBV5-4 TGTGCCAGCAGCACAGGGCTTGGCACAGATACGCAGTATTTT CASSTGLGTDTQYF
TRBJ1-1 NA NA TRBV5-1 TGCGCCAGCAGCTTTGCAGAGAACACTGAAGCTTTCTTT CASSFAENTEAFF